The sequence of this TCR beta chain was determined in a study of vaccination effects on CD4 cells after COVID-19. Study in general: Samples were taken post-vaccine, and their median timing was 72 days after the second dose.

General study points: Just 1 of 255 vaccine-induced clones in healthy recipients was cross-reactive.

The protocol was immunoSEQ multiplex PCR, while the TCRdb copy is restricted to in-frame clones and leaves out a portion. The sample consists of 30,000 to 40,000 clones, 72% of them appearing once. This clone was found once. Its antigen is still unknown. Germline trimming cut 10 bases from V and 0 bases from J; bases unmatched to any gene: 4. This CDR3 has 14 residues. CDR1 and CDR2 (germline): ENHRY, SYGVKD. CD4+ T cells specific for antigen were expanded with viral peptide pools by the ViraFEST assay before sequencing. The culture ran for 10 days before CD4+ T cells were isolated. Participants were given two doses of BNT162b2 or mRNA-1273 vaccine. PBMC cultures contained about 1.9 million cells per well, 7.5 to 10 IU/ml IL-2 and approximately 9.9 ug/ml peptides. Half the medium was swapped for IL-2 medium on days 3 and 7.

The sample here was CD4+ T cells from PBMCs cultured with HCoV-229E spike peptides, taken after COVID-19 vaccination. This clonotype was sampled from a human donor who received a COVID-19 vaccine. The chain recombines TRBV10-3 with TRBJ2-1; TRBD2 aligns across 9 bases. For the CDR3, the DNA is TGTGCCAGTAGCGGGGGAAACTCCTACAATGAGCAGTTCTTC. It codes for CASSGGNSYNEQFF.